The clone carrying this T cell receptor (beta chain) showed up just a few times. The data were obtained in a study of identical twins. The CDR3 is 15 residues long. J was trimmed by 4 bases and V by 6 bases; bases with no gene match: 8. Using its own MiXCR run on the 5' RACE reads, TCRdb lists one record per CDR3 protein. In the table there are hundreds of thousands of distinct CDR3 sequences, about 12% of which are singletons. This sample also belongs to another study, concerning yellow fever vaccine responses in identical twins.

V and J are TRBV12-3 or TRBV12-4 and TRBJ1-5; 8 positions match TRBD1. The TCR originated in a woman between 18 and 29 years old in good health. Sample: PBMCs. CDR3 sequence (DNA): TGTGCCAGCAGCCGGAGACAGGGGACTAATCAGCCCCAGCATTTT. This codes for CASSRRQGTNQPQHF.